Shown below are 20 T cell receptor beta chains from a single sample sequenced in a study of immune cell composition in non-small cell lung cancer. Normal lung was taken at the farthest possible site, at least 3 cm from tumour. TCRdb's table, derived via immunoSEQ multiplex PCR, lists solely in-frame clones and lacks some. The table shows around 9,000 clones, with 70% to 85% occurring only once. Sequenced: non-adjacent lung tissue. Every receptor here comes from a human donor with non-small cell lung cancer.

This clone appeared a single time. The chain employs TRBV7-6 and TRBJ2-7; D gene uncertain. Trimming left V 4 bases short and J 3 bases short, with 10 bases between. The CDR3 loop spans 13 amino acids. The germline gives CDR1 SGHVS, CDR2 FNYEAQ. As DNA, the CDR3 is TGTGCCAGCAGCTCCAGTAAATACTACGAGCAGTACTTC. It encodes CASSSSKYYEQYF.

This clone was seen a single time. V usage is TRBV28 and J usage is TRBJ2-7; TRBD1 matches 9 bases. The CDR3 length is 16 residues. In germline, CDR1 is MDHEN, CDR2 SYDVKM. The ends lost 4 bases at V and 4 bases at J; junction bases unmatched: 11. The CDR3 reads CASSSPRDREAYEQYF. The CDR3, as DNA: TGTGCCAGCAGTTCACCCCGGGACAGGGAAGCGTACGAGCAGTACTTC.

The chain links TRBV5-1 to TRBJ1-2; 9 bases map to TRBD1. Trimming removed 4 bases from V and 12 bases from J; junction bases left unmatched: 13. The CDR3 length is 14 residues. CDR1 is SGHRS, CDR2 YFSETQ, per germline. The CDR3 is CASSLSARQGVNTF. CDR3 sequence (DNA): TGCGCCAGCAGCCTCTCGGCCCGACAGGGGGTAAACACCTTC.

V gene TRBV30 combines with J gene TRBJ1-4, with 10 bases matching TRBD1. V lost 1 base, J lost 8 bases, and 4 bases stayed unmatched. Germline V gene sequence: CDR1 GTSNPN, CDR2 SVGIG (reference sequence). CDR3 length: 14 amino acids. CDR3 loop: CAWSGDRGEEKLFF. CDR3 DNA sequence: TGTGCCTGGAGTGGGGACAGGGGAGAGGAAAAACTGTTTTTT. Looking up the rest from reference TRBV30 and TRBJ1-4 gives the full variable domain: SQTIHQWPATLVQPVGSPLSLECTVEGTSNPNLYWYRQAAGRGLQLLFYSVGIGQISSEVPQNLSASRPQDRQFILSSKKLLLSDSGFYLCAWSGDRGEEKLFFGSGTQLSVL.

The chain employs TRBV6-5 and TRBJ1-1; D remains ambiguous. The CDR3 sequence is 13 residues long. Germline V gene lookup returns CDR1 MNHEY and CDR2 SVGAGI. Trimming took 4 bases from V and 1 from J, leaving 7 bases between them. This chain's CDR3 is CASSSHQNTEAFF. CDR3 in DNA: TGTGCCAGCAGTTCACACCAGAACACTGAAGCTTTCTTT.

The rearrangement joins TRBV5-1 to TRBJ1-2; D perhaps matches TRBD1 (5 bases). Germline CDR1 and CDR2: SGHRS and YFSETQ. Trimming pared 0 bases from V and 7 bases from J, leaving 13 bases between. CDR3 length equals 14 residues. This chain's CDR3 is CASSLETGLSGYTF. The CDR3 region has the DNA TGCGCCAGCAGCTTGGAAACAGGCCTTAGTGGCTACACCTTC.

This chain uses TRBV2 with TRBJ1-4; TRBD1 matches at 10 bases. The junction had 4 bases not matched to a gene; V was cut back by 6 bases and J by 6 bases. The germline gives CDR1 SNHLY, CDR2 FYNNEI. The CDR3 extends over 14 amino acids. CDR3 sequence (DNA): TGTGCCAGCAGCGTGGGACAGGGGTATGAAAAACTGTTTTTT. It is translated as CASSVGQGYEKLFF.

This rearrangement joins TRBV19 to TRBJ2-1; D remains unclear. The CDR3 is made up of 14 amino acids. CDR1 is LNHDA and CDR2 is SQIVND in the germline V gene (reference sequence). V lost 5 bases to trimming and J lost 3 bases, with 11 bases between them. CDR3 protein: CASSPDGVYNEQFF. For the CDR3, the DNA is TGTGCCAGTAGTCCCGACGGCGTCTACAATGAGCAGTTCTTC.

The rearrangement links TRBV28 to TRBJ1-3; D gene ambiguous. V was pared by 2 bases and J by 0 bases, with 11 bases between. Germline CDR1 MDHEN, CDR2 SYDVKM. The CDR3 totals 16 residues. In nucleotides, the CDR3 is TGTGCCAGCAGTTTAGGCAGATTTCTCTCTGGAAACACCATATATTTT. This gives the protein CASSLGRFLSGNTIYF.

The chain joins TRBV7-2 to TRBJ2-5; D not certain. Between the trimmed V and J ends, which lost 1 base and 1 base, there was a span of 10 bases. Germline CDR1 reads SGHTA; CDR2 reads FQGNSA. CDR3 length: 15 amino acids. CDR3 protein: CASSLGPGSQETQYF. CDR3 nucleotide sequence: TGTGCCAGCAGCTTAGGGCCCGGGTCCCAAGAGACCCAGTACTTC.

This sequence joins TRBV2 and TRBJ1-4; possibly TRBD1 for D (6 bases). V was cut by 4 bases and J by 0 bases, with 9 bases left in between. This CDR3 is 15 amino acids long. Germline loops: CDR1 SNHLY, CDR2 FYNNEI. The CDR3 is CASSGSGATNEKLFF. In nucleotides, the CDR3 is TGTGCCAGCAGTGGCTCAGGGGCAACTAATGAAAAACTGTTTTTT.

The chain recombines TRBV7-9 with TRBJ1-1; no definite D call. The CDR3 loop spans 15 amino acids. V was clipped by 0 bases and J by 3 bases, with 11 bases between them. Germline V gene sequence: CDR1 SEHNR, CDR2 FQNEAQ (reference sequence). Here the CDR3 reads CASSLALTEDTEAFF. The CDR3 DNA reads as TGTGCCAGCAGCTTAGCGTTGACGGAGGACACTGAAGCTTTCTTT.

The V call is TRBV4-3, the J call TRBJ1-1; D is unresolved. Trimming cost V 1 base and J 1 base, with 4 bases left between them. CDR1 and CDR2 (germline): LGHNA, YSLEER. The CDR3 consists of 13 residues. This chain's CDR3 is CASSQGGNTEAFF. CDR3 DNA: TGCGCCAGCAGCCAAGGAGGGAACACTGAAGCTTTCTTT.

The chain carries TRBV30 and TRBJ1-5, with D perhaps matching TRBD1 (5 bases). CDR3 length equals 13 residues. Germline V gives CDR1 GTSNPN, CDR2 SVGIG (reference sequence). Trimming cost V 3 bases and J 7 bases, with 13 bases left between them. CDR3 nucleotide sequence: TGTGCCTGGAGCTGGGGGGTAGGGCAGCCCCAGCATTTT. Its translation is CAWSWGVGQPQHF.

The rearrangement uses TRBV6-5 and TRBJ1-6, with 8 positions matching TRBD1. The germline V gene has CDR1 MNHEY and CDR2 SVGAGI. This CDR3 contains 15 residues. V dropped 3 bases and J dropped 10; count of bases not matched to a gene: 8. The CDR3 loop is CASSYVQGASSPLHF. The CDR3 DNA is TGTGCCAGCAGTTATGTGCAGGGGGCCTCATCACCCCTCCACTTT.

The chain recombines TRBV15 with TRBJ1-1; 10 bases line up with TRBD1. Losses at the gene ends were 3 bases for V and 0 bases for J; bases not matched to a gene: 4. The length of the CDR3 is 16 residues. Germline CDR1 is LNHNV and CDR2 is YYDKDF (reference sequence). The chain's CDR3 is CATSRDRGKMNTEAFF. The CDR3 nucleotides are TGTGCCACCAGCAGGGACAGGGGGAAAATGAACACTGAAGCTTTCTTT.

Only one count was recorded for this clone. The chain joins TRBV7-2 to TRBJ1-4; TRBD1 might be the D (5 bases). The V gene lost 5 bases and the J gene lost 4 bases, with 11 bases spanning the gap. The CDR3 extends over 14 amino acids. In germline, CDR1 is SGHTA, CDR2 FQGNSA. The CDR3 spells CASSVRDRNEKLFF. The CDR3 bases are TGTGCCAGCAGCGTCCGGGACCGTAATGAAAAACTGTTTTTT.

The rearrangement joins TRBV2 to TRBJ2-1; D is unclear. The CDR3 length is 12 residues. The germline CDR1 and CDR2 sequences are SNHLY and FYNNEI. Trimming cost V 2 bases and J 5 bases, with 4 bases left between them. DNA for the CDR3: TGTGCCAGCAGTGAAACTGACAATGAGCAGTTCTTC. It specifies CASSETDNEQFF.

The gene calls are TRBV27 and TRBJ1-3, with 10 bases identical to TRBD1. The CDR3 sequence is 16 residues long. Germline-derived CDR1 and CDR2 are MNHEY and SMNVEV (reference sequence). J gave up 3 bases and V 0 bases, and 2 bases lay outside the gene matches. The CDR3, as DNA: TGTGCCAGCAGTTTATCTGGGACAGGGGTTGGAAACACCATATATTTT. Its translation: CASSLSGTGVGNTIYF.

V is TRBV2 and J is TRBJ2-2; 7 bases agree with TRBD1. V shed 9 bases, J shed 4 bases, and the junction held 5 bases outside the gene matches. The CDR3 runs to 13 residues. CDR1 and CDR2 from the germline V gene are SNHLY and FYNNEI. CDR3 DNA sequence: TGTGCCAGTACAGGGGCGCCCACCGGGGAGCTGTTTTTT. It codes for CASTGAPTGELFF.